This TCR beta chain emerged from a study of T cell repertoires in cytomegalovirus infection. TCRdb fed the reads into MiXCR, producing one record per CDR3 protein. In the table there are around 750,000 distinct CDR3 sequences, about 31% of which are singletons. This clonotype was seen a few times. Antigen unknown. The receptor was isolated from a human donor in good health (CMV status not recorded). Some clones in this sample may be carry-over from other donors' samples. The sample here was cultured CD8+ T cells from PBMCs, taken from culture after CMV antigen stimulation.

CDR3 protein: CASSQGQGNTDTQYF. In nucleotides, the CDR3 is TGCGCCAGCAGCCAAGGACAGGGTAACACAGATACGCAGTATTTT. The chain links TRBV4-3 to TRBJ2-3; 7 bases line up with TRBD1. There are 15 residues in the CDR3. V gave up 1 base and J gave up 2 bases; unmatched junction bases: 3. Germline lookup yields CDR1 LGHNA and CDR2 YSLEER.